Detailed here is one T cell receptor (beta chain). Its antigen is not identified. Preparation of the TCRbeta library was carried out with unique molecular identifiers. TCRdb re-analysed the PCR reads in MiXCR, keeping a single row per CDR3 protein. Found here are around 450,000 distinct CDR3 sequences, roughly 17% of them singletons; the top ten hold approximately 28%. This CDR3 is 13 amino acids long. Germline lookup yields CDR1 SGHVS and CDR2 FNYEAQ. Trimming pared 5 bases from V and 8 bases from J, leaving 12 bases between. The entry originates in a study of T-cell reconstitution after alpha-beta-depleted transplantation in children. Study results and limitations: Some patients' high day-60 TCRbeta diversity was attributed to recipient cells surviving conditioning. Alpha-beta T cells about two months after transplant reportedly derived from several hundred expanded graft clones. Newly produced T cells mostly provided counts and TCRbeta diversity after one year, as hyperexpanded clones declined.

This TCR was sampled from a boy under two years old who had a stem cell transplant for Wiskott-Aldrich syndrome, so the T cells may come from the graft donor. The V and J genes are TRBV7-6 and TRBJ1-4, with D possibly being TRBD1 (6 bases). This sample comprised PBMCs, mostly from graft donor cells, obtained 360 days after TCRalphabeta/CD19-depleted stem cell transplant. The CDR3: CASSKTGYEKLFF. In nucleotides, the CDR3 is TGTGCCAGCAGCAAGACAGGATACGAAAAACTGTTTTTT.